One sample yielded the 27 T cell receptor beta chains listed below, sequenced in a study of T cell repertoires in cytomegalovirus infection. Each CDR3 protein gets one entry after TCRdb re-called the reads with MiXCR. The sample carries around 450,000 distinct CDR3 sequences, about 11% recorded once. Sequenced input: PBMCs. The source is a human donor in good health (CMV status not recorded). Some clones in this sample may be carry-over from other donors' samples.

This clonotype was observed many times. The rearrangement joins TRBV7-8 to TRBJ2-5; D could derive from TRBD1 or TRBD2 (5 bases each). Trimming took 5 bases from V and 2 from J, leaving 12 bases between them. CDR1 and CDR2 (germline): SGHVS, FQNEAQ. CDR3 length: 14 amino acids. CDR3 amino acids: CASSHGTVQETQYF. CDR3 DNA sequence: TGTGCCAGCAGCCACGGGACGGTTCAAGAGACCCAGTACTTC.

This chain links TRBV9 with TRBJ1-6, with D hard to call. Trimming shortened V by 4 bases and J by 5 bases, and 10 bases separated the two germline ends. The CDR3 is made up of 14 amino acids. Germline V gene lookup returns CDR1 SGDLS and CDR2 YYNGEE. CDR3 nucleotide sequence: TGTGCCAGCAGCCCCCATGACAATAATTCACCCCTCCACTTT. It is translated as CASSPHDNNSPLHF.

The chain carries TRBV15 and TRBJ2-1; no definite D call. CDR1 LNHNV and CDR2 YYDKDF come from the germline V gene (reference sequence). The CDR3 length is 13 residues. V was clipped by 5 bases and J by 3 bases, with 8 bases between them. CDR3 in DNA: TGTGCCACCAGCGAGTCACTCTACAATGAGCAGTTCTTC. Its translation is CATSESLYNEQFF.

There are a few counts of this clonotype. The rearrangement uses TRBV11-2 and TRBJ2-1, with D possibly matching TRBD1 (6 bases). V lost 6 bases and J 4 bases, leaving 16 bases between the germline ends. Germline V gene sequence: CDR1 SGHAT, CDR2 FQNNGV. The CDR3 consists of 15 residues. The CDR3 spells CASRPQGNEYNEQFF. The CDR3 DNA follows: TGTGCCAGCAGACCACAGGGAAATGAATACAATGAGCAGTTCTTC.

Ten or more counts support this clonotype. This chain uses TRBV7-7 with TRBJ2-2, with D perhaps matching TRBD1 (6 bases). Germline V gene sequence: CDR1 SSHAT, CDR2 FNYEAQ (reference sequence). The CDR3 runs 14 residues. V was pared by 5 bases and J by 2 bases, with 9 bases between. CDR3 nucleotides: TGTGCCAGCAGCCGGGACATCAACACCGGGGAGCTGTTTTTT. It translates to CASSRDINTGELFF.

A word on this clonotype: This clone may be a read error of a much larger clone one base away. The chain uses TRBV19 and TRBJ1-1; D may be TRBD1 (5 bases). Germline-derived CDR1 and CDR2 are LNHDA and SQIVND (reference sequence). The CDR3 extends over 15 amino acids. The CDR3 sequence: CPSRPGAFEGTEAFF. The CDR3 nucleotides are TGTCCCAGTAGACCCGGGGCATTCGAGGGGACTGAAGCTTTCTTT.

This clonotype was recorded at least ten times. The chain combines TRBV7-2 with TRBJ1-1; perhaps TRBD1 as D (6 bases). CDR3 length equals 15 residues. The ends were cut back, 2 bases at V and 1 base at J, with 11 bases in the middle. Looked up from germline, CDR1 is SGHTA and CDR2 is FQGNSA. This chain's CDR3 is CASSLWGQGNTEAFF. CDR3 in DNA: TGTGCCAGCAGCTTATGGGGGCAGGGGAACACTGAAGCTTTCTTT.

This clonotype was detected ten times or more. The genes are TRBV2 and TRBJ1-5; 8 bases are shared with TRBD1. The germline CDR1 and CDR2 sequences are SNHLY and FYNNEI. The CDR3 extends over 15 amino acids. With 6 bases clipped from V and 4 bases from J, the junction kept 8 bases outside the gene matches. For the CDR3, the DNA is TGTGCCAGCAGCAGGACAGGGCGCGGAAATCAGCCCCAGCATTTT. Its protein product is CASSRTGRGNQPQHF.

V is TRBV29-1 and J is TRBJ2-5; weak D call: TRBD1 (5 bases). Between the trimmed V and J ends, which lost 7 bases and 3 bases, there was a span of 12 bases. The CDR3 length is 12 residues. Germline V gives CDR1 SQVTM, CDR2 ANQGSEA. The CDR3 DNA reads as TGCAGCGCTGGCAGGGATAAAGAGACCCAGTACTTC. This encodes CSAGRDKETQYF.

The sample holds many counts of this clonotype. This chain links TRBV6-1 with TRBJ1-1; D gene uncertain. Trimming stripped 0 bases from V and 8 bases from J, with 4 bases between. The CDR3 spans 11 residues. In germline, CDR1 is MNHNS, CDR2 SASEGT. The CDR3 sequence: CASSEAPEAFF. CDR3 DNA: TGTGCCAGCAGTGAAGCGCCAGAAGCTTTCTTT.

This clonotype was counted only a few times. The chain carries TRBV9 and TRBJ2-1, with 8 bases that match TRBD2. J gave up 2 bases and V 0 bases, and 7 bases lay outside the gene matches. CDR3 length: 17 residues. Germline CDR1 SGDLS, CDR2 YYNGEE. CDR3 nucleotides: TGTGCCAGCAGCGTAGCTACAAAGCGGGAGACCTACAATGAGCAGTTCTTC. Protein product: CASSVATKRETYNEQFF.

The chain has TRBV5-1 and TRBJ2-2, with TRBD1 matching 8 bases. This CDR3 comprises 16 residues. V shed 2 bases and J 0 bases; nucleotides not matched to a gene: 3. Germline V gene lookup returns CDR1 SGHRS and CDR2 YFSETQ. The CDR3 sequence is CASSLYRGTNTGELFF. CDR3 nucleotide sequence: TGCGCCAGCAGCTTATACAGGGGGACGAACACCGGGGAGCTGTTTTTT.

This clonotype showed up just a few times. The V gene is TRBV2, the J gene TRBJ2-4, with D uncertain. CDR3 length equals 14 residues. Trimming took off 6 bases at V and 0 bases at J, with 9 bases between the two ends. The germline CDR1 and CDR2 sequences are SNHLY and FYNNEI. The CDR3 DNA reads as TGTGCCAGCAGGGCCCCGACAGCCAAAAACATTCAGTACTTC. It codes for CASRAPTAKNIQYF.

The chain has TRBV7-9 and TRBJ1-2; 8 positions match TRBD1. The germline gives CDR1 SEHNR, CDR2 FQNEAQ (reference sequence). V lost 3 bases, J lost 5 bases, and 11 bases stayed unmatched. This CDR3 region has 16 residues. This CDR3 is CASSFAAGTGYYGYTF. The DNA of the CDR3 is TGTGCCAGCAGCTTCGCCGCCGGGACAGGATATTATGGCTACACCTTC.

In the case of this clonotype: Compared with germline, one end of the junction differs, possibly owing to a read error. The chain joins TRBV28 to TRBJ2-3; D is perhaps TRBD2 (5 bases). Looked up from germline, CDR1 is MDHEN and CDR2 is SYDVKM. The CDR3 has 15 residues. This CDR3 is CVSSNLGVYTDTQYF. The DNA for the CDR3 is TGTGTCAGCAGCAATCTGGGAGTTTACACAGATACGCAGTATTTT.

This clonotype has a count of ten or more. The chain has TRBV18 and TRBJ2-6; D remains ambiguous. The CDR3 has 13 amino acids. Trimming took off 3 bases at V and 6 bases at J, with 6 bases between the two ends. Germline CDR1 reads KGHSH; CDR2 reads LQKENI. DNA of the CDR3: TGTGCCAGCTCACCGACCGCGGCCAACGTCCTGACTTTC. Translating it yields CASSPTAANVLTF.

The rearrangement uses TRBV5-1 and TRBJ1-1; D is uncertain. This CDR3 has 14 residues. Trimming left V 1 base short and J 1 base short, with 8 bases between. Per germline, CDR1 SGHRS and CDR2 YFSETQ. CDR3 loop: CASSLYDQNTEAFF. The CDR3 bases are TGCGCCAGCAGCTTGTACGACCAGAACACTGAAGCTTTCTTT.

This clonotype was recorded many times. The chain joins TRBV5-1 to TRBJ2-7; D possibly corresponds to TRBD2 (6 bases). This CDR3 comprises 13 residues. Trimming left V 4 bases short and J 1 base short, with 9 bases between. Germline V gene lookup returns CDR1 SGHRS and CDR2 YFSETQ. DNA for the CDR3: TGCGCCAGCAGCAGGGAGGATTCCTACGAGCAGTACTTC. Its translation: CASSREDSYEQYF.

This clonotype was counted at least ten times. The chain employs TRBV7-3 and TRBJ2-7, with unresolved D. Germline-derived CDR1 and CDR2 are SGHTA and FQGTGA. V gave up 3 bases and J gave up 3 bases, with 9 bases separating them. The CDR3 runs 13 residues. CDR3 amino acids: CASSFGPLYEQYF. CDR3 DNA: TGTGCCAGCAGCTTTGGGCCCCTCTACGAGCAGTACTTC. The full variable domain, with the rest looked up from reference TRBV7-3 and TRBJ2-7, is GAGVSQTPSNKVTEKGKYVELRCDPISGHTALYWYRQSLGQGPEFLIYFQGTGAADDSGLPNDRFFAVRPEGSVSTLKIQRTERGDSAVYLCASSFGPLYEQYFGPGTRLTVT.

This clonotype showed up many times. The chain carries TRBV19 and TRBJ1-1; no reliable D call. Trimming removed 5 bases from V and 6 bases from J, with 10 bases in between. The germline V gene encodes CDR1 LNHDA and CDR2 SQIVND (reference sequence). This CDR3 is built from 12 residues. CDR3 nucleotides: TGTGCCAGTAGTCCCGGACGGGCTGAAGCTTTCTTT. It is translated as CASSPGRAEAFF. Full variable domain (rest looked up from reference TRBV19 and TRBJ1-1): DGGITQSPKYLFRKEGQNVTLSCEQNLNHDAMYWYRQDPGQGLRLIYYSQIVNDFQKGDIAEGYSVSREKKESFPLTVTSAQKNPTAFYLCASSPGRAEAFFGQGTRLTVV.

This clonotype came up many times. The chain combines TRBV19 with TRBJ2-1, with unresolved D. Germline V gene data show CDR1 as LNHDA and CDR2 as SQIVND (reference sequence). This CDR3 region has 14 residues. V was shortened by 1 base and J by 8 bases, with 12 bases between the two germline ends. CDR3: CASSIVDLLDEQFF. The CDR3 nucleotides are TGTGCCAGTAGTATAGTGGACCTTCTGGATGAGCAGTTCTTC. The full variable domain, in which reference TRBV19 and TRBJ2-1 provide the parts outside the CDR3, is DGGITQSPKYLFRKEGQNVTLSCEQNLNHDAMYWYRQDPGQGLRLIYYSQIVNDFQKGDIAEGYSVSREKKESFPLTVTSAQKNPTAFYLCASSIVDLLDEQFFGPGTRLTVL.

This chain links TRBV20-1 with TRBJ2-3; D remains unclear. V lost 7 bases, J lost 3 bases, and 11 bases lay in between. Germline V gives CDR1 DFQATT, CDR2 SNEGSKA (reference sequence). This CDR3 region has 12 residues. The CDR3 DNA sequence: TGCAGTGGTCTCGTGGGAACAGATACGCAGTATTTT. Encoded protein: CSGLVGTDTQYF.

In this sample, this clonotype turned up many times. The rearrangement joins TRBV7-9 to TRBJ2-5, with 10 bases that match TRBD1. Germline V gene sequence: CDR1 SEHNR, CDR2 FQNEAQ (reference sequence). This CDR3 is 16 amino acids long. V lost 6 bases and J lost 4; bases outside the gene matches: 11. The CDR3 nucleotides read TGTGCCAGCAGTTCCGGGACAGGGGTTGACGGAGAGACCCAGTACTTC. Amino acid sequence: CASSSGTGVDGETQYF. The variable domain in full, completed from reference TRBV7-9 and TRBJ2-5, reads DTGVSQNPRHKITKRGQNVTFRCDPISEHNRLYWYRQTLGQGPEFLTYFQNEAQLEKSRLLSDRFSAERPKGSFSTLEIQRTEQGDSAMYLCASSSGTGVDGETQYFGPGTRLLVL.

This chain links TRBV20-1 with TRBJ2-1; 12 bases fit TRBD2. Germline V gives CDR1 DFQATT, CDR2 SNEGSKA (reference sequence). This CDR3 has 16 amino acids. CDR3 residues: CSSGTSGFLSYNEQFF. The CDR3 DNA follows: TGCAGCTCCGGGACTAGCGGGTTCCTCTCCTACAATGAGCAGTTCTTC.

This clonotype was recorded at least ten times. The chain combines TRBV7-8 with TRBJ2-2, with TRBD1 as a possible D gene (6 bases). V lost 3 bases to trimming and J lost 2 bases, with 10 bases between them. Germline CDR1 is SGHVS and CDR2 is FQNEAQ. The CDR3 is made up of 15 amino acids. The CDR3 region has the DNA TGTGCCAGCAGCTTCGGACAGCAAAACACCGGGGAGCTGTTTTTT. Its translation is CASSFGQQNTGELFF.

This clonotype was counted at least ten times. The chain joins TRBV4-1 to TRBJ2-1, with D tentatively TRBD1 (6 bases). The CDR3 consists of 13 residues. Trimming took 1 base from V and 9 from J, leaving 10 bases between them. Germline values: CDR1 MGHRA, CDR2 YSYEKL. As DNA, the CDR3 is TGCGCCAGCAGCCAAGTTGGGGGCAGTGAGCAGTTCTTC. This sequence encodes CASSQVGGSEQFF.

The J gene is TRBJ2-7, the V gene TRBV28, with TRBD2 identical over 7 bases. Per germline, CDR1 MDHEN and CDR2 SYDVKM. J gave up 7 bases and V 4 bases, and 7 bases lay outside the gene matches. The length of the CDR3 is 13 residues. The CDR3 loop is CASSSAGAGEQYF. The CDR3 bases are TGTGCCAGCAGTTCTGCGGGAGCGGGGGAGCAGTACTTC.